A selection of T cell receptor beta chains follows, all from one sample in a study of blood T cells in healthy people across ages. Via MiXCR, TCRdb re-called the 5' RACE reads, giving one row per CDR3 protein. The sample records just under 900,000 distinct CDR3 sequences, 29% being singletons. Material: blood. Receptors originate from a woman older than 75 in good health. Both conserved end residues are part of each CDR3. Each record gives: clone size, V gene, D gene, CDR3 protein. A D gene is named only where the DNA matches it firmly. Part of the rows lack a size; the others show once, few, many or a class for expanded clones.

clone_size: -
v_call: TRBV7-2
d_call: -
cdr3_aa: CASSFQGISYEQYF

clone_size: -
v_call: TRBV10-3
d_call: TRBD2
cdr3_aa: CAISEWGTSGITEQFF

clone_size: once
v_call: TRBV5-1
d_call: -
cdr3_aa: CASSVTGTPNQPEHF

clone_size: many
v_call: TRBV28
d_call: -
cdr3_aa: CASSLNGQNYGYTF

clone_size: -
v_call: TRBV20-1
d_call: -
cdr3_aa: CSARNFPGKNEKLFF

clone_size: -
v_call: TRBV20-1
d_call: TRBD2
cdr3_aa: CSAVRQRGGTTDTRYF

clone_size: many
v_call: TRBV7-2
d_call: TRBD1
cdr3_aa: CASSLRGTGYAEQFF

clone_size: many
v_call: TRBV6-6
d_call: -
cdr3_aa: CASSPSRFQETQYF

clone_size: few
v_call: TRBV7-8
d_call: -
cdr3_aa: CASSLSSGGIGNQPQHF

clone_size: many
v_call: TRBV6-6
d_call: -
cdr3_aa: CASSYSATKTYEQYF

clone_size: -
v_call: TRBV6-1
d_call: -
cdr3_aa: CASRERGENTEAFF

clone_size: many
v_call: TRBV20-1
d_call: TRBD2
cdr3_aa: CSANPFLRGGTYEQYF

clone_size: many
v_call: TRBV20-1
d_call: -
cdr3_aa: CSAKAFGMAEETQYF

clone_size: few
v_call: TRBV19
d_call: TRBD1
cdr3_aa: CASSEDRRYGYTF

clone_size: -
v_call: TRBV10-1
d_call: TRBD1
cdr3_aa: CASPAGTGGRAGKGNEQFF

clone_size: many
v_call: TRBV7-2
d_call: -
cdr3_aa: CASSLALSSYNEQFF

clone_size: many
v_call: TRBV4-3
d_call: -
cdr3_aa: CASSQDPQGRNEQFF

clone_size: many
v_call: TRBV7-2
d_call: TRBD1
cdr3_aa: CASSPVQGVTETQYF

clone_size: -
v_call: TRBV12-3/TRBV12-4
d_call: -
cdr3_aa: CASSLRWQPQHF

clone_size: few
v_call: TRBV20-1
d_call: TRBD2
cdr3_aa: CSARGAGGTSRETQYF

clone_size: -
v_call: TRBV30
d_call: TRBD1
cdr3_aa: CAWAGGAICGYTF

clone_size: -
v_call: TRBV7-8
d_call: -
cdr3_aa: CASSLEADFYEQYF

clone_size: many
v_call: TRBV6-5
d_call: TRBD1
cdr3_aa: CASSKTGTGVYEQYF

clone_size: -
v_call: TRBV20-1
d_call: -
cdr3_aa: CSASQTNYGYTF

clone_size: many
v_call: TRBV5-1
d_call: TRBD2
cdr3_aa: CASSLGASGGPFGANVLTF

clone_size: -
v_call: TRBV4-3
d_call: -
cdr3_aa: CASSQDRRATTEAFF

clone_size: few
v_call: TRBV12-3/TRBV12-4
d_call: TRBD1
cdr3_aa: CASSPPTGQGATDAQYF

clone_size: many
v_call: TRBV4-1
d_call: TRBD2
cdr3_aa: CASSHGLRGGYNEQFF

clone_size: -
v_call: TRBV6-2/TRBV6-3
d_call: TRBD1
cdr3_aa: CASSQSKPRGTGISNEQYF